This is a list of T cell receptor beta chains from one sample in a study of blood T cell repertoires in COVID-19. The protocol was immunoSEQ multiplex PCR, while the TCRdb copy is restricted to in-frame clones and leaves out a portion. The sample has hundreds of thousands of clones; more than 75% are singletons. The sample comprised peripheral blood. The receptors come from a woman aged 60-75 years with COVID-19, enrolled during active disease. Both conserved end residues are part of each CDR3. D genes are given only for firm matches. Clone size is shown for a subset of rows, as once, few, many or a class of expanded clone.

j_call d_call clone_size v_call cdr3_aa cdr3_nt
TRBJ2-2 TRBD2 few TRBV19 CASSIASGGVNTGELFF TGTGCCAGTAGTATAGCTAGCGGGGGGGTGAACACCGGGGAGCTGTTTTTT
TRBJ1-1 TRBD1 NA TRBV15 CATSSSGQGDTEAFF TGTGCCACCAGCAGTTCGGGACAGGGGGACACTGAAGCTTTCTTT
TRBJ2-3 NA NA TRBV5-1 CASSPSFSTDTQYF TGCGCCAGCAGCCCTAGCTTTAGCACAGATACGCAGTATTTT
TRBJ2-5 NA few TRBV6-5 CASSLGGQETQYF TGTGCCAGCAGTCTAGGGGGCCAAGAGACCCAGTACTTC
TRBJ2-1 TRBD1 NA TRBV18 CASSPDRGPFNEQFF TGTGCCAGCTCACCAGACAGGGGGCCTTTCAATGAGCAGTTCTTC
TRBJ2-1 NA NA TRBV9 CASSPRNEQFF TGTGCCAGCAGCCCCCGCAATGAGCAGTTCTTC
TRBJ1-1 TRBD1 few TRBV5-1 CASSGDRGNTEAFF TGCGCCAGCAGCGGGGACAGGGGGAACACTGAAGCTTTCTTT
TRBJ2-1 TRBD2 NA TRBV10-3 CAISESGAGGGLNEQFF TGTGCCATCAGTGAGTCGGGGGCGGGAGGGGGACTAAATGAGCAGTTCTTC
TRBJ2-5 TRBD1 NA TRBV29-1 CSVRDRGSGETQYF TGCAGCGTTCGGGACAGGGGCTCGGGGGAGACCCAGTACTTC
TRBJ2-6 NA NA TRBV25-1 CASSLQGSGANVLTF TGTGCCAGCAGCTTACAGGGCTCTGGGGCCAACGTCCTGACTTTC
TRBJ1-2 NA NA TRBV6-5 CASTAGGLDYGYTF TGTGCCAGCACCGCCGGGGGGCTGGACTATGGCTACACCTTC
TRBJ2-1 NA NA TRBV20-1 CSASGLVSYNEQFF TGCAGTGCTAGTGGGCTCGTCTCCTACAATGAGCAGTTCTTC
TRBJ2-1 NA NA TRBV29-1 CSVEQGIVFF TGCAGCGTTGAACAGGGGATAGTGTTCTTC
TRBJ1-2 TRBD1 NA TRBV19 CASLPDRGLDGYTF TGTGCCAGTCTCCCGGACAGGGGATTAGATGGCTACACCTTC
TRBJ1-1 NA NA TRBV19 CASSIQAGAFKSEAFF TGTGCCAGTAGTATCCAGGCAGGGGCCTTTAAGAGTGAAGCTTTCTTT
TRBJ2-3 NA NA TRBV15 CATSRWDTHVW TGTGCCACCAGCAGATGGGACACCCACGTGTGG
TRBJ1-4 NA NA TRBV3-1/TRBV3-2 CASSATGKHNEKLFF TGTGCCAGCAGCGCTACAGGGAAGCATAATGAAAAACTGTTTTTT
TRBJ1-5 TRBD1 few TRBV30 CASHRGLRGAFSQPQHF TGTGCCTCTCACAGGGGGCTAAGAGGGGCATTTAGTCAGCCCCAGCATTTT
TRBJ1-6 NA NA TRBV10-3 CAISEGGGYNSPLHF TGTGCCATCAGTGAGGGGGGAGGCTATAATTCACCCCTCCACTTT
TRBJ2-1 TRBD2 NA TRBV5-4 CASSLTSGNEQFF TGTGCCAGCAGCCTGACTAGCGGCAATGAGCAGTTCTTC
TRBJ2-2 NA NA TRBV2 CASILAGELFF TGTGCCAGCATTCTTGCCGGGGAGCTGTTTTTT
TRBJ1-6 TRBD1 NA TRBV6-5 CASSWDRDNSPLHF TGTGCCAGCAGCTGGGACAGGGATAATTCACCCCTCCACTTT
TRBJ2-3 TRBD2 NA TRBV6-5 CASSRTSGITDTQYF TGTGCCAGCAGCAGGACTAGCGGGATCACAGATACGCAGTATTTT
TRBJ2-3 TRBD2 few TRBV4-1 CASSRGNGGAADTQYF TGCGCCAGCAGCCGCGGAAACGGGGGGGCCGCAGATACGCAGTATTTT
TRBJ1-5 NA NA TRBV28 CASRLENQPQHF TGTGCCAGCAGATTAGAGAATCAGCCCCAGCATTTT
TRBJ2-1 TRBD2 NA TRBV7-8 CASSLRLAVYNEQFF TGTGCCAGCAGCTTGCGGCTAGCGGTATACAATGAGCAGTTCTTC
TRBJ2-7 NA once TRBV6-5 CASRFGREYEQYF TGTGCCAGCAGGTTTGGGCGAGAGTACGAGCAGTACTTC
TRBJ1-6 NA NA TRBV7-8 CASSLTGSLPSPLHF TGTGCCAGCAGCTTAACAGGTTCCTTACCTTCACCCCTCCACTTT
TRBJ1-2 TRBD1 NA TRBV7-9 CASSRDRPYGYTF TGTGCCAGCAGCCGGGACAGACCTTATGGCTACACCTTC
TRBJ1-6 NA NA TRBV5-1 CASSWTLGGTMGNSPLHF TGCGCCAGCAGCTGGACGTTGGGGGGGACAATGGGGAATTCACCCCTCCACTTT
TRBJ2-1 NA NA TRBV3-1/TRBV3-2 CASSQAAGSNEQFF TGTGCCAGCAGCCAAGCTGCAGGGTCCAATGAGCAGTTCTTC
TRBJ2-7 TRBD1 NA TRBV10-3 CAISGTGPYEQYF TGTGCCATCAGTGGGACAGGGCCCTACGAGCAGTACTTC
TRBJ1-6 NA NA TRBV13 CASTSRSYNSPLHF TGTGCCAGCACCTCTCGCTCCTATAATTCACCCCTCCACTTT
TRBJ1-6 NA NA TRBV27 CASRYSYNSPLHF TGTGCCAGCAGATACTCCTATAATTCACCCCTCCACTTT
TRBJ2-3 NA NA TRBV28 CASSLPAADTQYF TGTGCCAGCAGTTTGCCGGCGGCAGATACGCAGTATTTT
TRBJ2-5 NA once TRBV4-1 CASSQAAGLTQETQYF TGCGCCAGCAGCCAAGCGGCGGGACTCACACAAGAGACCCAGTACTTC
TRBJ2-2 TRBD1 NA TRBV3-1/TRBV3-2 CASSQGWTGPPLNTGELFF TGTGCCAGCAGCCAAGGTTGGACAGGGCCCCCCCTGAACACCGGGGAGCTGTTTTTT
TRBJ1-6 TRBD1 NA TRBV28 CASSLQGARSSPLHF TGTGCCAGCAGTTTACAGGGGGCGCGGAGTTCACCCCTCCACTTT
TRBJ2-7 NA NA TRBV27 CASSEQGGQYEQYF TGTGCCAGCAGTGAGCAGGGGGGTCAGTACGAGCAGTACTTC
TRBJ1-3 TRBD1 once TRBV6-5 CASTDRASGNTIYF TGTGCCAGCACGGACAGGGCGTCGGGAAACACCATATATTTT
TRBJ1-1 TRBD1 once TRBV12-3/TRBV12-4 CASSSGQARSSFF TGTGCCAGCAGTTCCGGACAGGCCCGGTCTTCTTTCTTT
TRBJ2-1 NA NA TRBV4-2 CASSRSPQGSQRAYNEQFF TGTGCCAGCAGCCGCTCCCCTCAGGGCAGTCAGCGGGCGTACAATGAGCAGTTCTTC
TRBJ1-3 TRBD1 NA TRBV7-2 CASSVNRGRLGNTIYF TGTGCCAGCAGCGTCAACAGGGGGCGGTTAGGAAACACCATATATTTT
TRBJ2-6 NA NA TRBV4-1 CASSQSPTGAAGANVLTF TGCGCCAGCAGCCAATCTCCGACAGGCGCCGCTGGGGCCAACGTCCTGACTTTC
TRBJ2-7 TRBD1 NA TRBV2 CASSLTGVYEQYF TGTGCCAGCAGCTTGACAGGGGTCTACGAGCAGTACTTC